A selection of T cell receptor beta chains follows, all from one sample in a study of T cells after posttransplantation cyclophosphamide. TCRdb's table, derived via immunoSEQ multiplex PCR, lists solely in-frame clones and lacks some. The table lists around 43,000 clones, 92% of them singletons. The sequencing input was PBMCs. The receptors shown here come from a woman between 50 and 59 years old in good health and a related stem cell transplant donor. CDR3s include the opening cysteine and the closing phenylalanine or tryptophan. The D gene is left open where the match is weak. For some rows the clone size is stated as once, few or many, or as a class when expanded; others skip it.

.	.	TRBJ2-2	TRBV4-1	TGCGCCAGCAGCCGCCCCGAGGACTACCCCACCGGGGAGCTGTTTTTT	CASSRPEDYPTGELFF
TRBD2	.	TRBJ2-7	TRBV7-6	TGTGCCAGCAGCTTCTCGTCACTCGCCCTAGCGGGGGATTACGAGCAGTACTTC	CASSFSSLALAGDYEQYF
.	.	TRBJ1-3	TRBV7-9	TGTGCCAGCAGCTTAACGGGGGATTTGGGTGGAAACACCATATATTTT	CASSLTGDLGGNTIYF
TRBD1	.	TRBJ1-4	TRBV25-1	TGTGCCAGCAGCGCAACCGGGACAGTATATGAAAAACTGTTTTTT	CASSATGTVYEKLFF
.	.	TRBJ2-1	TRBV7-9	TGTGCCAGCAGCTTAGCGCGGGGGCACAATGAGCAGTTCTTC	CASSLARGHNEQFF
.	.	TRBJ1-5	TRBV9	TGTGCCAGCAGCGACCACCCAGGGAATCAGCCCCAGCATTTT	CASSDHPGNQPQHF
.	.	TRBJ1-6	TRBV6-1	TGTGCCAGCAGTGCAGGGGCCTATAATTCACCCCTCCACTTT	CASSAGAYNSPLHF
.	few	TRBJ1-3	TRBV7-9	TGTGCCAGCAACCCTGCGCAGGCAGGAAACTCTGGAAACACCATATATTTT	CASNPAQAGNSGNTIYF
TRBD1	.	TRBJ2-7	TRBV18	TGTGCCAGCTCACCATACGACAGGGTTGGCGAGCAGTACTTC	CASSPYDRVGEQYF
.	.	TRBJ1-2	TRBV5-4	TGTGCCAGCAGCTCGGTGGGGGCGGGTGGCTACACCTTC	CASSSVGAGGYTF
.	.	TRBJ1-2	TRBV29-1	TGCAGCGTTGAAGAAGGGGGTGGCTACACCTTC	CSVEEGGGYTF
.	.	TRBJ2-1	TRBV12-5	TGTGCTAGTGGTTTGCAGGGTATTGGTGAGCAGTTCTTC	CASGLQGIGEQFF
.	.	TRBJ1-2	TRBV15	TGTGCCACCAGCAGAGACAGGGGAGATTATGGCTACACCTTC	CATSRDRGDYGYTF
.	.	TRBJ2-7	TRBV9	TGTGCCAGCAGCCTAGGGTCAGTTCCCTACGAGCAGTACTTC	CASSLGSVPYEQYF
.	.	TRBJ2-3	TRBV7-2	TGTGCCAGCAGTGCGACGGTTAGGGCGGGGCAGTATTTT	CASSATVRAGQYF
.	.	TRBJ1-1	TRBV5-1	TGCGCCAGCAGCCCTGTAGGAGGGGCAACTGAAGCTTTCTTT	CASSPVGGATEAFF
.	.	TRBJ1-5	TRBV9	TGTGCCAGCAGTCAGGGACACCTTAGCAATCAGCCCCAGCATTTT	CASSQGHLSNQPQHF
.	.	TRBJ2-5	TRBV5-6	TGTGCCAGCAGCTATCAGGGGTGGGAGACCCAGTACTTC	CASSYQGWETQYF
.	.	TRBJ1-3	TRBV30	TGTGCCCGGGTGAGCTCTGGAAACACCATATATTTT	CARVSSGNTIYF
.	.	TRBJ2-1	TRBV14	TGTGCCAGCAGCCCACAGGGCTCTAGTGAGCAGTTCTTC	CASSPQGSSEQFF
.	.	TRBJ1-2	TRBV5-1	TGCGCCAGCAGCTTGGAGACCAGGGGTCTGGGGGGCTACACCTTC	CASSLETRGLGGYTF
.	few	TRBJ1-1	TRBV21-1	TGTGCCAGCAGCAAGATAGGGAGCACTGAAGCTTTCTTT	CASSKIGSTEAFF
TRBD2	.	TRBJ2-7	TRBV4-2	TGTGCCAGCAGCCGCAGCCGGCTAGCGGGGGAAAACGCCTACGAGCAGTACTTC	CASSRSRLAGENAYEQYF
TRBD1	.	TRBJ2-7	TRBV9	TGTGCCAGCAGCAATCTGGGACAGGAGACCTACTACGAGCAGTACTTC	CASSNLGQETYYEQYF
.	once	TRBJ1-5	TRBV19	TGTGCCAGTAGTATACCCCCGCTACTTCAGCCCCAGCATTTT	CASSIPPLLQPQHF
.	.	TRBJ1-2	TRBV19	TGTGCCAGTAGTCTACCGGAAGGGGGCTATGGCTACACCTTC	CASSLPEGGYGYTF
.	.	TRBJ2-1	TRBV2	TGTGCCAGCAGTGAAAGGAGGCTACGCCCCGCTGATGAGCAGTTCTTC	CASSERRLRPADEQFF
.	.	TRBJ1-1	TRBV5-1	TGCGCCAGCAGCTGGGGAGGGGGGCCTAACACTGAAGCTTTCTTT	CASSWGGGPNTEAFF
.	.	TRBJ1-6	TRBV28	TGTGCCAGCTTACAGGGAGATTCACCCCTCCACTTT	CASLQGDSPLHF
TRBD2	.	TRBJ2-7	TRBV19	TGTGCCAGTAGTACCTCCGGACTAGCGGGGAACTCCTACGAGCAGTACTTC	CASSTSGLAGNSYEQYF
TRBD2	.	TRBJ2-1	TRBV27	TGTGCCAGCAGTCAGACTAGCAGTGCCTACAATGAGCAGTTCTTC	CASSQTSSAYNEQFF
.	.	TRBJ2-7	TRBV7-8	TGTGCCAGCAGCTTATCAGTCGAGCAGTACTTC	CASSLSVEQYF
.	few	TRBJ1-4	TRBV6-1	TGTGCCAGCAGCCACGCAGGGGTTCTTAATGAAAAACTGTTTTTT	CASSHAGVLNEKLFF
TRBD2	.	TRBJ2-2	TRBV9	TGTGCCAGCAGCGCGGGACTAGCGGGAGGGGGGACCGGGGAGCTGTTTTTT	CASSAGLAGGGTGELFF
.	.	TRBJ1-6	TRBV7-2	TGTGCCAGCAGCCTGGGGTGGGGGCCGAATTCACCCCTCCACTTT	CASSLGWGPNSPLHF
TRBD1	.	TRBJ1-6	TRBV2	TGTGCCAGCAGTGAGGGACAGTGGAATTCACCCCTCCACTTT	CASSEGQWNSPLHF
.	once	TRBJ2-5	TRBV18	TGTGCCAGCTCACCGGAGGAGTTACAAGAGACCCAGTACTTC	CASSPEELQETQYF
.	.	TRBJ2-7	TRBV6-1	TGTGCCAGCATCCCCAGGGCCCCCTTCTACGAGCAGTACTTC	CASIPRAPFYEQYF
.	.	TRBJ1-3	TRBV29-1	TGCAGCGTTGTGTTCGGGTTCTCTGGAAACACCATATATTTT	CSVVFGFSGNTIYF